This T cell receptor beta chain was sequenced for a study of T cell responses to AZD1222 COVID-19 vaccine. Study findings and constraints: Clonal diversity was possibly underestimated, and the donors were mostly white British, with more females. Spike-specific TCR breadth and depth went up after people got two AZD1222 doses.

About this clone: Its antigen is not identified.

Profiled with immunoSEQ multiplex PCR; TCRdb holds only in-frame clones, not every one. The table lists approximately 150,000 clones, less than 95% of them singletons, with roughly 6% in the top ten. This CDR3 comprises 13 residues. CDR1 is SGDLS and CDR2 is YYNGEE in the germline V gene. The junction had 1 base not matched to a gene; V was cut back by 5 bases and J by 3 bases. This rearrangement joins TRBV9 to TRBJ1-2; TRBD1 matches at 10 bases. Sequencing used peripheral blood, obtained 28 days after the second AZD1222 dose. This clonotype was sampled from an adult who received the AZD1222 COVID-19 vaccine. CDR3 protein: CASRTGGDYGYTF. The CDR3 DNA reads TGTGCCAGCAGGACAGGGGGCGACTATGGCTACACCTTC. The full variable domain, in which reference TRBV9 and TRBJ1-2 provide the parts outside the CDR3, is DSGVTQTPKHLITATGQRVTLRCSPRSGDLSVYWYQQSLDQGLQFLIQYYNGEERAKGNILERFSAQQFPDLHSELNLSSLELGDSALYFCASRTGGDYGYTFGSGTRLTVV.